The source of this TCR beta chain is a study of technical replicates of blood from a few donors. Data came from immunoSEQ multiplex PCR; TCRdb stores just in-frame clones and leaves some out. The sample holds approximately 78,000 clones; around 95% are singletons and the top ten take 0.24%. Trimming cost V 3 bases and J 6 bases; bases outside gene matches: 11. Germline CDR1 SGHDN, CDR2 FVKESK. The CDR3 consists of 15 residues. The rearrangement uses TRBV14 and TRBJ2-7; TRBD1 matches at 7 bases. Sequencing was performed on T cells isolated from PBMCs. The sequence was collected from a human donor in good health. CDR3 in amino acids: CASSHMTGKKVEQYF. The CDR3 nucleotides read TGTGCCAGCAGCCATATGACAGGGAAGAAGGTCGAGCAGTACTTC.